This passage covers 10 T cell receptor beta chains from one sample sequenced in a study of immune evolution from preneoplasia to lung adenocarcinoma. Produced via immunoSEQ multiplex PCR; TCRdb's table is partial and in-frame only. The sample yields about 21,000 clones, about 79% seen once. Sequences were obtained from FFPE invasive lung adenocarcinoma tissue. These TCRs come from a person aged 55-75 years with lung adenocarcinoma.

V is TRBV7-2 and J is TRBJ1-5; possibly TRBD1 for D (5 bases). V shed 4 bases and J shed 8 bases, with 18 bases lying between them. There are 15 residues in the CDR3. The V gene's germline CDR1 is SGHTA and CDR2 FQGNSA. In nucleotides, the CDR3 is TGTGCCAGCAGCTCTCACCGGGCCAGAGGGGAGCCCCAGCATTTT. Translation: CASSSHRARGEPQHF.

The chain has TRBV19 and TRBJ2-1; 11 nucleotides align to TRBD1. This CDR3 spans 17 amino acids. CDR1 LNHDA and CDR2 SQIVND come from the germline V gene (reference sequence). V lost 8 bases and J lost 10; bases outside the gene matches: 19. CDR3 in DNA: TGTGCCAGTCGGAAAAATAAGGGGGGGACAGGGGGGTTCGAGCAGTTCTTC. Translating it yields CASRKNKGGTGGFEQFF.

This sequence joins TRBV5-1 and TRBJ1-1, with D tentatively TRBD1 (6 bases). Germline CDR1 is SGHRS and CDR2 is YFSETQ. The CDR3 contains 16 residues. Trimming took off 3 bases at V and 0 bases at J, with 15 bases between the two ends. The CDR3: CASSSQTGAMNTEAFF. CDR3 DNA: TGCGCCAGCAGCTCCCAGACAGGAGCCATGAACACTGAAGCTTTCTTT.

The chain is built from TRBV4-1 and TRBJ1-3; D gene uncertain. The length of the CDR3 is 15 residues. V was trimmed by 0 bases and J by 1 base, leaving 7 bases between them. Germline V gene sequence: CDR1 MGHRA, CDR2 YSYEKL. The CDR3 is CASSQEGRSGNTIYF. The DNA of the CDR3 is TGCGCCAGCAGCCAAGAAGGAAGATCTGGAAACACCATATATTTT.

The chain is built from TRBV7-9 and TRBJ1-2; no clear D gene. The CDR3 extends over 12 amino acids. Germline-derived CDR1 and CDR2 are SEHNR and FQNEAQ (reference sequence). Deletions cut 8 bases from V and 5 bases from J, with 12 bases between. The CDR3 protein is CASELGVYGYTF. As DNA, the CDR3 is TGTGCCAGCGAGCTTGGGGTATATGGCTACACCTTC.

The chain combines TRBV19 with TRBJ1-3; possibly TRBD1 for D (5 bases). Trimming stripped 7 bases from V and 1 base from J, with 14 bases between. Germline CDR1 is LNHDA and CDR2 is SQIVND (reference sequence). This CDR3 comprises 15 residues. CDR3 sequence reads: CASTAQRGSGNTIYF. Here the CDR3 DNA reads TGTGCCAGTACCGCCCAGAGGGGATCTGGAAACACCATATATTTT.

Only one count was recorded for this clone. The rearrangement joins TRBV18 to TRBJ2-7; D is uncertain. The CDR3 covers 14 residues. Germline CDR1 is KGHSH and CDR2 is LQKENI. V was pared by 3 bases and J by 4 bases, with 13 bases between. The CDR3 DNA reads TGTGCCAGCTCACCTTCCCCCGGTCCGTACGAGCAGTACTTC. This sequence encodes CASSPSPGPYEQYF.

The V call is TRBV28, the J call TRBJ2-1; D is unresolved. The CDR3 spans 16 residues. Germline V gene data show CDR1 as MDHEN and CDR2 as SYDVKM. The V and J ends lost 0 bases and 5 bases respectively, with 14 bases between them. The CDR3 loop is CASSLWAGTEHNEQFF. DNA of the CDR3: TGTGCCAGCAGTTTATGGGCTGGAACCGAACACAATGAGCAGTTCTTC.

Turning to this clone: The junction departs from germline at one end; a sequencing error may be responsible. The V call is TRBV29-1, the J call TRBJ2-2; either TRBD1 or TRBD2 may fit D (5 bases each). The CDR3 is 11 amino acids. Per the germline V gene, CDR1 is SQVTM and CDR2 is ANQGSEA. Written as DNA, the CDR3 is TGCAGCGTTGATAGCTATGGGGGGCTGTTTTTT. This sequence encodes CSVDSYGGLFF.

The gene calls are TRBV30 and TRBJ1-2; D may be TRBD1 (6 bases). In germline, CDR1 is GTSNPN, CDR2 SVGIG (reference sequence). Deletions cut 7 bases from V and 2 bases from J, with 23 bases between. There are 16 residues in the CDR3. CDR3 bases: TGTGCCTCCCTAGATGGGGGCGCCGGGGGAAACTATGGCTACACCTTC. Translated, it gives CASLDGGAGGNYGYTF.